Following are 5 T cell receptor beta chains from one sample sequenced in a study of cytomegalovirus exposure and HLA in healthy donors. The PCR had 60 Vbeta and 13 Jbeta primers. The data were produced by immunoSEQ multiplex PCR, yet TCRdb's version contains in-frame clones alone and is incomplete. The sample consists of tens of thousands of clones, approximately 63% of them appearing once. Sequencing was done on a sample of PBMCs. The receptors were gathered from a woman aged 45 to 65 in good health and CMV-seropositive.

V usage is TRBV10-2 and J usage is TRBJ1-6; D gene uncertain. Germline V gives CDR1 WSHSY, CDR2 SAAADI. CDR3 length: 11 amino acids. Trimming pared 6 bases from V and 6 bases from J, leaving 3 bases between. CDR3 amino acids: CASRSNSPLHF. CDR3 bases: TGCGCCAGCAGGAGTAATTCACCCCTCCACTTT.

The chain couples TRBV7-2 to TRBJ1-4, with D perhaps TRBD1 (5 bases). The CDR3 sequence is 14 residues long. Germline V gives CDR1 SGHTA, CDR2 FQGNSA. The V and J ends lost 5 bases and 0 bases respectively, with 7 bases between them. The CDR3 is CASSETATNEKLFF. The CDR3 region has the DNA TGTGCCAGCAGCGAGACAGCAACTAATGAAAAACTGTTTTTT.

This chain uses TRBV18 with TRBJ1-5; no reliable D call. The germline V and J ends were trimmed by 0 bases and 4 bases, with 16 bases remaining between them. The CDR3 consists of 17 residues. Germline CDR1 KGHSH, CDR2 LQKENI. The CDR3 DNA reads TGTGCCAGCTCACCACCGGCGGGGAATGGCGCGAATCAGCCCCAGCATTTT. Its protein product is CASSPPAGNGANQPQHF.

Of note for this clone: The same CDR3 can be traced to other DNA sequences in this sample. V and J are TRBV7-6 and TRBJ2-7; TRBD1 is a possible D gene (6 bases). The CDR3 consists of 15 residues. CDR1 is SGHVS and CDR2 is FNYEAQ in the germline V gene. V was clipped by 5 bases and J by 5 bases, with 19 bases between them. The CDR3 DNA reads TGTGCCAGCAGCCCCCAGCTCAGGGACATAGACGAGCAGTACTTC. Its protein product is CASSPQLRDIDEQYF.

The rearrangement links TRBV5-1 to TRBJ2-1, with D maybe TRBD1 (6 bases). The germline V gene has CDR1 SGHRS and CDR2 YFSETQ. Trimming removed 5 bases from V and 7 bases from J, with 13 bases in between. The CDR3 contains 13 residues. The CDR3, as DNA: TGCGCCAGCAGGCCCTCAGGGGCAAATGAGCAGTTCTTC. Protein sequence: CASRPSGANEQFF.